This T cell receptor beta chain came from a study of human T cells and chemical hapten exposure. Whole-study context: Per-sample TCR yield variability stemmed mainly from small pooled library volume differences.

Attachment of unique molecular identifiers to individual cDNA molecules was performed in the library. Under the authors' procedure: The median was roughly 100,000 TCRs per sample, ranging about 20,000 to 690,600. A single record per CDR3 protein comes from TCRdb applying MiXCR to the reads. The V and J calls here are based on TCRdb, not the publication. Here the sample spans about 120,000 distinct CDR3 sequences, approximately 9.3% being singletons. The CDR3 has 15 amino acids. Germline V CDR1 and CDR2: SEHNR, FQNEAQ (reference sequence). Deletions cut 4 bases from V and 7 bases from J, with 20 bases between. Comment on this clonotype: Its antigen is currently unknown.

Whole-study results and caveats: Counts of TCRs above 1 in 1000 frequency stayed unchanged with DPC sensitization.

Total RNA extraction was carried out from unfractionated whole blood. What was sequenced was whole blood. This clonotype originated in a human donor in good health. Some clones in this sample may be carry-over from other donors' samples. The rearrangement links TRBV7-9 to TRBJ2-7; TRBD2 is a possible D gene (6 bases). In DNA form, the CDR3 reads TGTGCCAGCAGCTCAACCTCGGTCCTCCGGGGGGAGCAGTACTTC. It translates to CASSSTSVLRGEQYF. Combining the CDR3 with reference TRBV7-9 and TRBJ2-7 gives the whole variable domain DTGVSQNPRHKITKRGQNVTFRCDPISEHNRLYWYRQTLGQGPEFLTYFQNEAQLEKSRLLSDRFSAERPKGSFSTLEIQRTEQGDSAMYLCASSSTSVLRGEQYFGPGTRLTVT.